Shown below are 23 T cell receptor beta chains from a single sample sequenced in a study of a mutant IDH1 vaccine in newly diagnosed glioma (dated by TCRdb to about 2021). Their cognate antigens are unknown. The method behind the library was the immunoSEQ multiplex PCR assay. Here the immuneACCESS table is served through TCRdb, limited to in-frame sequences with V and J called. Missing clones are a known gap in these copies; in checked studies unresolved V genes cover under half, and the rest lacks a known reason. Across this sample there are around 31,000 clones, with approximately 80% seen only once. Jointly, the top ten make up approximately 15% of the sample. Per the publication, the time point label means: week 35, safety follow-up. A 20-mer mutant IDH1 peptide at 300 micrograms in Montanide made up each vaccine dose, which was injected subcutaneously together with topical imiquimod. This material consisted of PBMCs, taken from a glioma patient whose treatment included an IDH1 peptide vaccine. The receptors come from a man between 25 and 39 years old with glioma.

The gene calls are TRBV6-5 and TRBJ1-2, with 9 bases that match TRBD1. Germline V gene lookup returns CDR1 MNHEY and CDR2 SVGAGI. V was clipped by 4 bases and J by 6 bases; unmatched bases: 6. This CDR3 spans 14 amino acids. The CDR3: CASSLDRGFDGYTF. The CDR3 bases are TGTGCCAGCAGTTTGGACAGGGGCTTTGATGGCTACACCTTC.

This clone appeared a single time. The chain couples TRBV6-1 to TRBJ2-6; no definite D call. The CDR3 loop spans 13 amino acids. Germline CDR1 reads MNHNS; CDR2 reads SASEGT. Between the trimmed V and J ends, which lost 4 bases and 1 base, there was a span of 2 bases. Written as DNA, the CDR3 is TGTGCCAGCAGTGGATCTGGGGCCAACGTCCTGACTTTC. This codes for CASSGSGANVLTF.

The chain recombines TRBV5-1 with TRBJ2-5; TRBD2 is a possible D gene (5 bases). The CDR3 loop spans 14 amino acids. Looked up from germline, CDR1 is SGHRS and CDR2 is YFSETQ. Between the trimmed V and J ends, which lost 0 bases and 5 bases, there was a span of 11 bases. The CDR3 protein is CASSLGGLGETQYF. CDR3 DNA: TGCGCCAGCAGCTTGGGAGGGTTGGGTGAGACCCAGTACTTC.

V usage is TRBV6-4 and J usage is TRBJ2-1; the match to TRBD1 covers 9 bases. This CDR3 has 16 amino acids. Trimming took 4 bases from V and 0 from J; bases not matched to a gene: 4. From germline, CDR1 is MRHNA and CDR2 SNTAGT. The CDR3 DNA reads TGTGCCAGCAGTGGACTGACAGGGGGCTCCTACAATGAGCAGTTCTTC. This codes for CASSGLTGGSYNEQFF.

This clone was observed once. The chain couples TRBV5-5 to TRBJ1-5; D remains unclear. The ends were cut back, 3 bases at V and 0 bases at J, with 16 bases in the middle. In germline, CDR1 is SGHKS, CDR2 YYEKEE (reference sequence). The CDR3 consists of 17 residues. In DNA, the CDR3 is TGTGCCAGCAGCTCCCGGGCTTGGGGTTATAGCAATCAGCCCCAGCATTTT. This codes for CASSSRAWGYSNQPQHF.

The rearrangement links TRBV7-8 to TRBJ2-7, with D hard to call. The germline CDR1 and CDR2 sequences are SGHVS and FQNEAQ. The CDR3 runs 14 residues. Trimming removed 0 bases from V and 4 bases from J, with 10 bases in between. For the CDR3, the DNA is TGTGCCAGCAGCTTAGCTGGGGTTATTTACGAGCAGTACTTC. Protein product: CASSLAGVIYEQYF.

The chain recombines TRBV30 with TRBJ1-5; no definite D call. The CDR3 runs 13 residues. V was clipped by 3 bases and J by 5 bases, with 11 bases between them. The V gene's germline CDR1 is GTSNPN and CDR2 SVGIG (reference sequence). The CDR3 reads CAWRPRGDQPQHF. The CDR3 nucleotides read TGTGCCTGGAGACCCCGGGGAGATCAGCCCCAGCATTTT.

DNA for the CDR3: TGTGCCAGCAGCCACAAAACGGGAGGGTCGGACTTTTTT. This gives the protein CASSHKTGGSDFF. This chain joins TRBV11-2 and TRBJ2-2, with 8 bases matching TRBD2. From germline, CDR1 is SGHAT and CDR2 FQNNGV. V lost 5 bases, J lost 17 bases, and 13 bases stayed unmatched. This CDR3 comprises 13 residues.

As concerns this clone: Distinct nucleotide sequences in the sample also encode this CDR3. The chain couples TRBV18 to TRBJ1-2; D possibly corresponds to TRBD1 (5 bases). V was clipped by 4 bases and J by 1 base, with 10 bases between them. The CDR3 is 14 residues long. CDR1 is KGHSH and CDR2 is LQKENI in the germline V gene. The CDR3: CASSRGANNYGYTF. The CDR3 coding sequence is TGTGCCAGCTCACGTGGGGCTAATAACTATGGCTACACCTTC.

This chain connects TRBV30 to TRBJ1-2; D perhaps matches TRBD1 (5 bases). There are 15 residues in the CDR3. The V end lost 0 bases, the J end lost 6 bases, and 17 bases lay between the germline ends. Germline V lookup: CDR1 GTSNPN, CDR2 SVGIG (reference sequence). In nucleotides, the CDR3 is TGTGCCTGGAGTGTATCGGGCAAGGGGCTTAATGGCTACACCTTC. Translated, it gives CAWSVSGKGLNGYTF.

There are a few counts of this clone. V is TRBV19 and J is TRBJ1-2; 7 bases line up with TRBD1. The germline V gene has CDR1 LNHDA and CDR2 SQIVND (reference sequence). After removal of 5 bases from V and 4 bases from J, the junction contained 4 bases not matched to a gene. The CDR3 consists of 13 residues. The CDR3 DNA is TGTGCCAGTAGTCGGGACAGTACCTATGGCTACACCTTC. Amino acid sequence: CASSRDSTYGYTF.

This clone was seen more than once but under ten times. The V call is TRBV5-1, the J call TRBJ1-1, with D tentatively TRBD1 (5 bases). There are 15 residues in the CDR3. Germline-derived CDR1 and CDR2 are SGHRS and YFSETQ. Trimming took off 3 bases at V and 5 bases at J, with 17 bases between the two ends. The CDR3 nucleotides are TGCGCCAGCAGCTCAGAGGAGGGGAGGAGGACTGAAGCTTTCTTT. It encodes CASSSEEGRRTEAFF.

The CDR3 DNA reads as TGTGCCAGCTCACCACTGAGGGGGTACCCTGAAGCTTTCTTT. It is translated as CASSPLRGYPEAFF. The J gene is TRBJ1-1, the V gene TRBV18, with D possibly being TRBD1 (6 bases). Trimming removed 1 base from V and 6 bases from J, with 12 bases in between. CDR1 is KGHSH and CDR2 is LQKENI in the germline V gene. This CDR3 has 14 amino acids.

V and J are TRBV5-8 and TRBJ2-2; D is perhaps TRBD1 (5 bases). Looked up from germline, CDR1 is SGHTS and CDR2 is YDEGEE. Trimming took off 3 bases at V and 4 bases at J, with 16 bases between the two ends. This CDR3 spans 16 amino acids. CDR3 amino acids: CASSWADGALTGELFF. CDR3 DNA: TGTGCCAGCAGCTGGGCCGATGGGGCGCTCACCGGGGAGCTGTTTTTT.

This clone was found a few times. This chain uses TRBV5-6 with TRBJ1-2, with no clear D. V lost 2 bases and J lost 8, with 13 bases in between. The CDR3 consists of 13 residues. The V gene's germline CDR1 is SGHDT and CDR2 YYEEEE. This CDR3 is CASSFSRTGGYTF. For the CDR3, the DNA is TGTGCCAGCAGCTTTTCCAGGACCGGGGGCTACACCTTC. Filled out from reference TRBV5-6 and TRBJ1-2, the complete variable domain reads DAGVTQSPTHLIKTRGQQVTLRCSPKSGHDTVSWYQQALGQGPQFIFQYYEEEERQRGNFPDRFSGHQFPNYSSELNVNALLLGDSALYLCASSFSRTGGYTFGSGTRLTVV.

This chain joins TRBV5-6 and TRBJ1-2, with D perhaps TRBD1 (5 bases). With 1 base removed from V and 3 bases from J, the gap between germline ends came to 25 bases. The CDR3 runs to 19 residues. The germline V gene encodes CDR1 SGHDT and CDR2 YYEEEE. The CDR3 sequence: CASSLSVQGEKSLYYGYTF. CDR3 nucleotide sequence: TGTGCCAGCAGCTTGTCTGTTCAGGGAGAGAAAAGCCTTTACTATGGCTACACCTTC.

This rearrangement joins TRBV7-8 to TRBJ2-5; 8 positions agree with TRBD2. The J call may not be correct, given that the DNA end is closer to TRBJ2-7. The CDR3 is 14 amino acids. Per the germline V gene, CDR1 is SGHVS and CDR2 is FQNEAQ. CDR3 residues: CASRTGTSSYEQYF. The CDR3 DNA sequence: TGTGCCAGCAGGACCGGGACTAGCTCCTACGAGCAGTACTTC.

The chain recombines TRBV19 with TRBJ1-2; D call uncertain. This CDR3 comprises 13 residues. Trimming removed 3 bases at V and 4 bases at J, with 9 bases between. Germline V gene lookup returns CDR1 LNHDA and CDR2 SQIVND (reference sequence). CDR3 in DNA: TGTGCCAGTAGTATGGAGGGTAGCTATGGCTACACCTTC. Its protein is CASSMEGSYGYTF.

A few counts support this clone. The DNA for the CDR3 is TGCGCCAGCGGGACGGCCGGCAGATCCTACGAGCAGTACTTC. Amino acids: CASGTAGRSYEQYF. The V gene is TRBV4-1, the J gene TRBJ2-7; D may be TRBD1 or TRBD2 (5 bases each). The germline V and J ends were trimmed by 8 bases and 1 base, with 15 bases remaining between them. Germline values: CDR1 MGHRA, CDR2 YSYEKL. The CDR3 covers 14 residues.

In DNA, the CDR3 is TGCAGCGGGACTCCAGGAGGAGAAGAGACCCAGTACTTC. Protein product: CSGTPGGEETQYF. This sequence joins TRBV29-1 and TRBJ2-5, with D perhaps TRBD2 (5 bases). Trimming shortened V by 7 bases and J by 3 bases, and 15 bases separated the two germline ends. The CDR3 is 13 residues long. Germline CDR1 and CDR2: SQVTM and ANQGSEA.

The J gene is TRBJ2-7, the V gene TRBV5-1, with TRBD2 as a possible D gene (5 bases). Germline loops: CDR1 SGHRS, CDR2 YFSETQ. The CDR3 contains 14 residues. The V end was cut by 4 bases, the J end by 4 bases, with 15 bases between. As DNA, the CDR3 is TGCGCCAGCAGCAGTGATGGACTGCCATACGAGCAGTACTTC. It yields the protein CASSSDGLPYEQYF.

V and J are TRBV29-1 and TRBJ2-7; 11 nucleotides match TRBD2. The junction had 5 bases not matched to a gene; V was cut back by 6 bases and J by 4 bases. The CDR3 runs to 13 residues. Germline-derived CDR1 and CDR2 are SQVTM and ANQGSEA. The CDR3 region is CSVPGLAEYEQYF. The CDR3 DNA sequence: TGCAGCGTACCGGGACTAGCGGAGTACGAGCAGTACTTC.

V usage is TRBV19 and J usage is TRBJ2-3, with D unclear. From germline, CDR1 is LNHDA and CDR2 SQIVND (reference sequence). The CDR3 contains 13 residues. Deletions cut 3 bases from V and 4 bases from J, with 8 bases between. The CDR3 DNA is TGTGCCAGTAGTATTCAGGCGCCAGATACGCAGTATTTT. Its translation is CASSIQAPDTQYF.